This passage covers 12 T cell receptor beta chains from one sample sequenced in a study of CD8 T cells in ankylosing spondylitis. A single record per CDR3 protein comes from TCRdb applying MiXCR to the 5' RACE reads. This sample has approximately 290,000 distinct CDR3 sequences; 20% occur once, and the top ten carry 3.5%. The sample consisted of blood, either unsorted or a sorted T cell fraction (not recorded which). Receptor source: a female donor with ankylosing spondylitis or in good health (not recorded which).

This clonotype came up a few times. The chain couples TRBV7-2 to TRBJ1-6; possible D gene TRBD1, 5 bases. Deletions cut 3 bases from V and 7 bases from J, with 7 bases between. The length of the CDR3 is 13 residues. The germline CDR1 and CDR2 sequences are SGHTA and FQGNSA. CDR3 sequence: CASSLGVNSPLHF. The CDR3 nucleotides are TGTGCCAGCAGCTTGGGGGTAAATTCACCCCTCCACTTT.

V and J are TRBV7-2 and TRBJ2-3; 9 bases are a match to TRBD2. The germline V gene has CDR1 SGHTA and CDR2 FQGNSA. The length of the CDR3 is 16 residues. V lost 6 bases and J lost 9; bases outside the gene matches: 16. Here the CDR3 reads CASSSRSGRGGQTQYF. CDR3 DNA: TGTGCCAGCAGTTCCCGTAGCGGGAGAGGAGGGCAGACGCAGTATTTT.

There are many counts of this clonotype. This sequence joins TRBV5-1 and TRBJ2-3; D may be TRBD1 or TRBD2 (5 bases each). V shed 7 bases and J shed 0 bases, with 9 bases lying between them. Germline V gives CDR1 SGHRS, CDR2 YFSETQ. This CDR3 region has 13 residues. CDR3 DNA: TGCGCCAGCGGGACCGGCAGCACAGATACGCAGTATTTT. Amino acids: CASGTGSTDTQYF.

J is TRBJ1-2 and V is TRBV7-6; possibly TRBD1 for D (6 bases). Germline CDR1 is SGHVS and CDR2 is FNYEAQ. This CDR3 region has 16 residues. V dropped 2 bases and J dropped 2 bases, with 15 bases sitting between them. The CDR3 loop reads CASSLSGQPINYGYTF. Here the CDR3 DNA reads TGTGCCAGCAGCTTATCCGGACAGCCCATAAACTATGGCTACACCTTC.

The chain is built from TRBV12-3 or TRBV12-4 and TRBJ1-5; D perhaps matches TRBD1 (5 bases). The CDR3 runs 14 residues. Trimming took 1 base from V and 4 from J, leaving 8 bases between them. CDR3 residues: CASSLGGNNQPQHF. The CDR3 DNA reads TGTGCCAGCAGTTTAGGGGGCAATAATCAGCCCCAGCATTTT.

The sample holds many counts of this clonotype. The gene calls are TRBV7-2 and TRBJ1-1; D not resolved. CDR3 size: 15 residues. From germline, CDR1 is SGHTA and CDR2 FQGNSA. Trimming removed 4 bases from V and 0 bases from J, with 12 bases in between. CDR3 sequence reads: CASSSQTLMNTEAFF. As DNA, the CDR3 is TGTGCCAGCAGCTCGCAGACCCTCATGAACACTGAAGCTTTCTTT.

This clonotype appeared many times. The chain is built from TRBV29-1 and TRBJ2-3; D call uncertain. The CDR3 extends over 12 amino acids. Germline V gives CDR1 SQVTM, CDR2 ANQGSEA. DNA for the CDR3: TGCATCTTTCGAGGCCCCGGGGATACGCAGTATTTT. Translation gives CIFRGPGDTQYF.

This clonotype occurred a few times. CDR3 loop: CSAGTGGQETQYF. The CDR3 nucleotides are TGCAGTGCTGGGACAGGCGGCCAAGAGACCCAGTACTTC. The V and J genes are TRBV20-1 and TRBJ2-5; TRBD1 aligns across 8 bases. Losses at the gene ends were 5 bases for V and 1 base for J; bases not matched to a gene: 3. The germline gives CDR1 DFQATT, CDR2 SNEGSKA (reference sequence). This CDR3 comprises 13 residues.

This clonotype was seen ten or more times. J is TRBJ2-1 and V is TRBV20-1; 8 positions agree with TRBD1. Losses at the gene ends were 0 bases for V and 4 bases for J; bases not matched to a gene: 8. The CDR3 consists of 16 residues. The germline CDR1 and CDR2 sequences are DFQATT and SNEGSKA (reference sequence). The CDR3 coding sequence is TGCAGTGCTAGAGATCCAGGGGGCGATAGATACAATGAGCAGTTCTTC. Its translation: CSARDPGGDRYNEQFF.

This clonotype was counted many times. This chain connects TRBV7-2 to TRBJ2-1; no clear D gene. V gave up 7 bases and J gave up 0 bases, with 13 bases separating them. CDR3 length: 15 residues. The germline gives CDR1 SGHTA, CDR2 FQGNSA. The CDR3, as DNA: TGTGCCAGCACCCCTAGTGTGAGCTCCTACAATGAGCAGTTCTTC. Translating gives CASTPSVSSYNEQFF.

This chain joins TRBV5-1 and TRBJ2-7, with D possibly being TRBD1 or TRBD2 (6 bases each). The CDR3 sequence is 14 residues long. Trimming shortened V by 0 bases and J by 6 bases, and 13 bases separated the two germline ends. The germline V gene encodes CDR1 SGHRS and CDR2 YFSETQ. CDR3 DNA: TGCGCCAGCAGCTTGGACAGGGAGGACACCGAGCAGTACTTC. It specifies CASSLDREDTEQYF. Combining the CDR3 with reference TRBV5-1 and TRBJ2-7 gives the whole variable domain KAGVTQTPRYLIKTRGQQVTLSCSPISGHRSVSWYQQTPGQGLQFLFEYFSETQRNKGNFPGRFSGRQFSNSRSEMNVSTLELGDSALYLCASSLDREDTEQYFGPGTRLTVT.

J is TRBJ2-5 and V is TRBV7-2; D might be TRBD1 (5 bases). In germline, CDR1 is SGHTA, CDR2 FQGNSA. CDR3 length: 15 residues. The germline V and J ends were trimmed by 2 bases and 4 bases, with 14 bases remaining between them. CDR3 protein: CASSLMGLPGETQYF. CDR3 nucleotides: TGTGCCAGCAGCTTAATGGGGCTTCCTGGAGAGACCCAGTACTTC.